This T cell receptor beta chain was captured in a study of a mutant IDH1 vaccine in newly diagnosed glioma. As for time point: week 47, end of study. Vaccinated patients received 300 ug of mutant IDH1 20-mer peptide per dose, with topical imiquimod. General observations from the study: No link was apparently found between pseudoprogression and changes in top peripheral T cell clonotypes.

Details on this clone: Antigen specificity is unknown.

TCRdb's table, derived via immunoSEQ multiplex PCR, lists solely in-frame clones and lacks some. Of some 50,000 clones in the sample, roughly two thirds were seen once. The CDR3 loop spans 16 amino acids. Trimming cost V 1 base and J 10 bases; bases outside gene matches: 10. Germline lookup yields CDR1 MGHRA and CDR2 YSYEKL. Sequences were derived from peripheral blood mononuclear cells (PBMCs), sampled from a glioma patient whose treatment included an IDH1 peptide vaccine. The clonotype comes from a middle-aged man with glioma. Some clones in this sample may be carry-over from other donors' samples. The chain combines TRBV4-1 with TRBJ1-6; 7 bases are a match to TRBD1. The CDR3 here is CASSQAFQGVRSPLHF. In DNA form, the CDR3 reads TGCGCCAGCAGCCAAGCCTTCCAGGGGGTACGGTCACCCCTCCACTTT.